The clone carrying this TCR beta chain has just a few counts. What it recognizes is unknown. This specimen comes from a study of post-analysis software for immune sequencing data. As for the study in general: The courses of disease that were included comprised relapsing-remitting, secondary progressive and progressive-relapsing multiple sclerosis.

The authors incorporated unique molecular identifiers into the TCR beta cDNA libraries. About 500,000 cDNA molecules came from about 1 to 10 million T cells. TCRdb redid the calling of the PCR reads with MiXCR, one entry per CDR3 protein. The sample lists a few hundred thousand distinct CDR3 sequences, over 30% occurring once. Per the germline V gene, CDR1 is SEHNR and CDR2 is FQNEAQ (reference sequence). V gave up 5 bases and J gave up 6 bases; unmatched junction bases: 2. CDR3 length: 13 amino acids. Study results and limitations: Five or six TRBV segments, TRBV5-6, TRBV5-1 and TRBV20-1 among them, were found more frequent in patients than controls. The study found significantly lower normalized Chao1 diversity in multiple sclerosis patients than in controls.

The clonotype comes from a girl aged 2 to 9 with multiple sclerosis. The rearrangement links TRBV7-9 to TRBJ2-3; 10 bases fit TRBD2. Source material: blood. The DNA of the CDR3 is TGTGCCAGCAGCGGACTAGCGGCGGATACGCAGTATTTT. Translation gives CASSGLAADTQYF.